This record concerns one T cell receptor beta chain sequence. Its target antigen remains unknown. Base qualities were left out, and no much larger clone turns up one base away. Mismatch repair deficiency was established in every enrolled patient by polymerase chain reaction or immunohistochemistry. TCR sequencing was carried out for a few patients who responded to pembrolizumab therapy. In the phase II trial, pembrolizumab PD-1 blockade was tested prospectively in advanced mismatch repair-deficient cancers, no matter which tissue of origin the cancers came from. Peripheral blood T cell samples were gathered serially, both before PD-1 blockade started and at multiple time points afterward. Blood sampling time points were reported as weeks after the first dose of pembrolizumab. The receptor library was made with the immunoSEQ multiplex PCR assay. Imported from immuneACCESS, the table was reduced by TCRdb to in-frame sequences with V and J called. These copies leave out some clones; in studies compared against another copy, an unresolved V gene accounts for under half, and the cause of the remainder is not known. The sample includes roughly 40,000 clones, with around 83% observed a single time. 3% to 4.5% of the sample comes from the top ten.

The data were obtained in a study of PD-1 blockade in mismatch repair-deficient tumors (dated by TCRdb to about 2017). Study-level background: Between September 2013 and September 2016, the trial enrolled 86 consecutive patients with eleven to twelve types of mismatch repair-deficient cancer, all of whom had received prior treatment and were progressing. Tumor-associated T cell clones were tracked in the peripheral blood of patients responding to PD-1 blockade by deep sequencing of TCR CDR3 regions. Broader findings and caveats from the paper: Clones residing in the tumor, which were often undetectable in blood before treatment, expanded quickly after pembrolizumab and then contracted, generally before radiologic responses.

Sequencing used peripheral blood, obtained less than 95 weeks after starting pembrolizumab. The clonotype was recovered from an adult with mismatch repair-deficient cancer.

The nucleotides are TGTGCCAGCAGCCCAGGGGGAGCGGTGAACACTGAAGCTTTCTTT. Translated, this is CASSPGGAVNTEAFF. The sequence is built from TRBV7-9 and TRBJ1-1; TRBD1 lines up with 7 middle nucleotides. In the germline V gene (reference sequence), CDR1 corresponds to SEHNR and CDR2 to FQNEAQ. Germline trimming: 5 bases from V, 0 bases from J; junction bases outside gene matches: 6. The CDR3 numbers 15 residues from cysteine through phenylalanine. Here the CDR3 DNA is all that survives: 45 bases in frame from base 1.